This T cell receptor beta chain was sequenced in a study of T cell repertoires in cytomegalovirus infection. In the study overall: Recently described HLA-C-restricted plus well-studied HLA-B-restricted CMV epitopes were used. TCR beta signatures that were public indicated CMV infection and matching HLA type.

Notes on the study in general: Across the ex vivo response, the dominant clonotypes were HLA-C-restricted CMV-specific TCR beta clonotypes.

TCRdb fed the reads into MiXCR, producing one record per CDR3 protein. Of tens of thousands of distinct CDR3 sequences in the sample, approximately 22% are singletons; the top ten hold approximately 68%. Turning to this clonotype: What it recognizes is unknown.

Trimming removed 0 bases from V and 0 bases from J, with 14 bases in between. The CDR3 runs 17 residues. The germline V gene encodes CDR1 SNHLY and CDR2 FYNNEI. This TCR came from a human donor in good health (CMV status not recorded). Some clones in this sample may be carry-over from other donors' samples. This specimen consisted of CD8+ T cells from cultured PBMCs, obtained from culture after CMV antigen stimulation. The chain carries TRBV2 and TRBJ1-1; D unclear. The CDR3 DNA sequence: TGTGCCAGCAGTGAAGCGTCGGCCGGAGCCCTGAACACTGAAGCTTTCTTT. It yields the protein CASSEASAGALNTEAFF.